This T cell receptor (beta chain) was sequenced during a study of blood T cell repertoires in COVID-19. In the study overall: Whether acute or convalescent, the COVID-19 samples came from the United States, Italy and Spain.

Symptom resolution, clearance, or two negative PCRs marked the recovered donors of Cohort 3. This clone was seen a handful of times. The authors' processing: Estimation of nucleated cell counts relied on the amplification of reference gene primers. Method: immunoSEQ multiplex PCR; TCRdb's copy keeps in-frame clones and lacks some. V, J and clone size reflect that table, while D and trimming were determined from the DNA. The table records some 320,000 clones, about 89% of them present only once. Between the trimmed V and J ends, which lost 6 bases and 1 base, there was a span of 9 bases. CDR1 is LNHNV and CDR2 is YYDKDF in the germline V gene (reference sequence). The length of the CDR3 is 14 residues.

Sample: PBMCs or T cells enriched from blood (not recorded which). The receptor comes from a woman in her twenties or thirties who had recovered from COVID-19. This chain joins TRBV15 and TRBJ2-2; D is perhaps TRBD2 (6 bases). The DNA of the CDR3 is TGTGCCACCAGTAACGGGGGGAACACCGGGGAGCTGTTTTTT. This translates into CATSNGGNTGELFF.